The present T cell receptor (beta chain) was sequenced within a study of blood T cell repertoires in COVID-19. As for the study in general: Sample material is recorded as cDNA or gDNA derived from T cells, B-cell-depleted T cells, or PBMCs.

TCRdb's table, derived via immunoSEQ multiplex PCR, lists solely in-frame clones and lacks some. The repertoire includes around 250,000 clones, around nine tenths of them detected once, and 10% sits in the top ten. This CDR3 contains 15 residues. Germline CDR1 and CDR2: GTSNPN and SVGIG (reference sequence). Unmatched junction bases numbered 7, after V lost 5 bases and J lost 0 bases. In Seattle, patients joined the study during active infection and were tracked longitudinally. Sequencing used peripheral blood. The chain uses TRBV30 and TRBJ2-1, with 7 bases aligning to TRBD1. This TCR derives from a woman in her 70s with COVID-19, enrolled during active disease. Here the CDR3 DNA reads TGTGCCTGGGACAGGGACCTAGGCTCCTACAATGAGCAGTTCTTC. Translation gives CAWDRDLGSYNEQFF.